Listed below are T cell receptor beta chains from one sample, sequenced in a study of Ad26.COV2.S vaccination and SARS-CoV-2 variants. The method was immunoSEQ multiplex PCR; TCRdb's version includes in-frame clones alone and lacks a portion of them. Found here are 510,000 or so clones, around nine tenths of them singletons; the top ten hold 9.5% to 15%. The material was peripheral blood, obtained in a trial of Ad26.COV2.S vaccine versus placebo. Receptor source: a person between 18 and 65 years old who received the Ad26.COV2.S COVID-19 vaccine or a placebo. Each CDR3 is given with its conserved first and last residue. The D gene is left open where the match is weak. Where a row states a size, it is once, few, many or the class of an expanded clone; other rows omit it.

v_gene,j_gene,d_gene,abundance,CDR3aa,CDR3nt
TRBV7-2,TRBJ2-3,NA,NA,CASSLEGEGLTDTQYF,TGTGCCAGCAGCTTAGAGGGCGAGGGCCTTACAGATACGCAGTATTTT
TRBV19,TRBJ1-1,NA,NA,CASSMSSGAGEAFF,TGTGCCAGTAGTATGAGTTCAGGTGCAGGAGAAGCTTTCTTT
TRBV27,TRBJ2-2,NA,few,CASSLLGGELFF,TGTGCCAGCAGTTTACTAGGCGGGGAGCTGTTTTTT
TRBV19,TRBJ1-1,NA,NA,CASSTKGTEAFF,TGTGCCAGTAGTACCAAGGGGACTGAAGCTTTCTTT
TRBV21-1,TRBJ1-5,NA,NA,CASNVRDRGILSNQPQHF,TGTGCCAGCAACGTTAGGGACAGGGGAATCCTGAGCAATCAGCCCCAGCATTTT
TRBV7-3,TRBJ1-1,NA,few,CASSLKPGAEAFF,TGTGCCAGCAGCTTAAAGCCGGGCGCTGAAGCTTTCTTT
TRBV18,TRBJ1-5,NA,few,CASSPLPGGNSNQPQHF,TGTGCCAGCTCACCCCTTCCCGGGGGGAATAGCAATCAGCCCCAGCATTTT
TRBV7-9,TRBJ1-5,NA,NA,CASSLGQPGGNQPQHF,TGTGCCAGCAGCTTAGGACAGCCGGGGGGCAATCAGCCCCAGCATTTT
TRBV28,TRBJ1-1,NA,NA,CASSPTRFTMNTEAFF,TGTGCCAGCAGCCCCACCCGTTTTACCATGAACACTGAAGCTTTCTTT
TRBV4-3,TRBJ2-7,NA,NA,CASSQSRNNEQYF,TGCGCCAGCAGCCAATCGCGGAACAACGAGCAGTACTTC
TRBV11-1,TRBJ2-1,NA,NA,CASSFAGDEQFF,TGTGCCAGCAGCTTTGCGGGCGATGAGCAGTTCTTC
TRBV7-9,TRBJ2-3,NA,few,CASSPRELTDTQYF,TGTGCCAGCAGCCCCAGGGAGCTTACAGATACGCAGTATTTT
TRBV18,TRBJ2-6,NA,NA,CASSPLGRGSISGANVLTF,TGTGCCAGCTCGCCCTTGGGACGGGGTAGTATTTCTGGGGCCAACGTCCTGACTTTC
TRBV29-1,TRBJ1-2,TRBD1,NA,CSVYRGLGYTF,TGCAGCGTTTACAGGGGGCTTGGCTACACCTTC
TRBV25-1,TRBJ2-6,TRBD1,NA,CASSETGGSGANVLTF,TGTGCCAGCAGTGAGACAGGGGGTTCTGGGGCCAACGTCCTGACTTTC
TRBV6-2/TRBV6-3,TRBJ2-7,NA,NA,CASSSYTPSTAYEQYF,TGTGCCAGCAGTTCCTACACCCCCAGTACTGCCTACGAGCAGTACTTC
TRBV9,TRBJ1-4,NA,NA,CASSVGPDLEKLFF,TGTGCCAGCAGCGTGGGCCCCGATCTTGAGAAACTGTTTTTT
TRBV5-6,TRBJ2-3,TRBD1,once,CASSVSGGPTDTQYF,TGTGCCAGCAGCGTATCAGGGGGTCCCACAGATACGCAGTATTTT
TRBV14,TRBJ2-5,NA,NA,CASSHRETQYF,TGTGCCAGCAGCCACCGAGAGACCCAGTACTTC
TRBV9,TRBJ2-5,TRBD1,NA,CASSVSGQQETQYF,TGTGCCAGCAGCGTTTCGGGACAGCAAGAGACCCAGTACTTC
TRBV9,TRBJ2-5,NA,NA,CASSAVPGKTQYF,TGTGCCAGCAGCGCAGTCCCTGGGAAGACCCAGTACTTC
TRBV7-9,TRBJ2-3,TRBD2,NA,CASSRSVAGGTDTQYF,TGTGCCAGCAGCCGGTCAGTGGCGGGAGGCACAGATACGCAGTATTTT
TRBV4-1,TRBJ2-6,TRBD1,NA,CASSQEGTELISGANVLTF,TGCGCCAGCAGCCAAGAGGGGACAGAGTTAATCTCTGGGGCCAACGTCCTGACTTTC
TRBV28,TRBJ1-2,NA,NA,CASSYRAGYTF,TGTGCCAGCAGTTACAGGGCTGGCTACACCTTC
TRBV18,TRBJ2-1,TRBD2,NA,CASSPGLAGLYNEQFF,TGTGCCAGCTCACCAGGACTAGCGGGCCTTTACAATGAGCAGTTCTTC
TRBV5-1,TRBJ2-1,NA,NA,CASRTTGSNEQFF,TGCGCCAGCCGCACGACAGGCTCCAATGAGCAGTTCTTC
TRBV12-3/TRBV12-4,TRBJ2-1,NA,NA,CASTGYNEQFF,TGTGCCAGCACAGGGTACAATGAGCAGTTCTTC
TRBV27,TRBJ2-7,TRBD2,NA,CATLGRAPHSLEYEQYF,TGTGCCACCCTGGGGAGGGCGCCTCACTCTTTAGAATACGAGCAGTACTTC
TRBV5-5,TRBJ2-7,NA,NA,CASSSGSRREQYF,TGTGCCAGCAGCTCGGGGTCCCGGCGGGAGCAGTACTTC
TRBV11-3,TRBJ2-1,NA,NA,CASSLGRSSYNEQFF,TGTGCCAGCAGCTTAGGTCGAAGCTCCTACAATGAGCAGTTCTTC
TRBV5-1,TRBJ2-1,TRBD2,NA,CASSLGGWSGILMEEQFF,TGCGCCAGCAGCTTGGGCGGTTGGAGCGGGATCCTCATGGAGGAGCAGTTCTTC
TRBV7-9,TRBJ2-7,NA,few,CASSFFAPEQYF,TGTGCCAGCAGCTTTTTTGCGCCCGAGCAGTACTTC
TRBV7-2,TRBJ1-5,NA,few,CASSSGDTTGGQPQHF,TGTGCCAGCAGCTCCGGCGACACCACCGGTGGTCAGCCCCAGCATTTT
TRBV28,TRBJ2-3,TRBD1,NA,CASSLGQGTDTQYF,TGTGCCAGCAGTTTGGGACAGGGAACAGATACGCAGTATTTT
TRBV4-2,TRBJ2-1,NA,NA,CASSQDLRGSSYNEQFF,TGTGCCAGCAGCCAAGATTTACGGGGGAGCTCCTACAATGAGCAGTTCTTC
TRBV24-1,TRBJ2-2,NA,NA,CATSRLNTGELFF,TGTGCCACCAGCAGACTGAACACCGGGGAGCTGTTTTTT
TRBV4-3,TRBJ2-4,TRBD2,NA,CASSQVATSGRGAKNIQYF,TGCGCCAGCAGCCAAGTGGCTACTAGCGGGAGAGGGGCCAAAAACATTCAGTACTTC
TRBV5-1,TRBJ2-7,TRBD1,NA,CASSPAGQGSHEQYF,TGCGCCAGCAGCCCTGCGGGACAGGGTAGCCACGAGCAGTACTTC
TRBV14,TRBJ2-1,TRBD2,NA,CASGTSAIWDEQFF,TGTGCCAGCGGGACTAGCGCTATTTGGGATGAGCAGTTCTTC
TRBV19,TRBJ1-2,TRBD1,NA,CASRSDRGDGYTF,TGTGCCAGTAGGTCGGACAGGGGTGACGGCTACACCTTC
TRBV12-3/TRBV12-4,TRBJ2-2,NA,NA,CASSLGVGELFF,TGTGCCAGCAGTTTGGGAGTCGGGGAGCTGTTTTTT
TRBV30,TRBJ1-2,NA,NA,CAWSVGVEVWYGYTF,TGTGCCTGGAGTGTCGGGGTAGAGGTTTGGTATGGCTACACCTTC
TRBV2,TRBJ1-1,NA,NA,CASKVETTEAFF,TGTGCCAGCAAGGTAGAGACCACTGAAGCTTTCTTT
TRBV9,TRBJ2-1,NA,NA,CASSVVSRNEQFF,TGTGCCAGCAGCGTAGTAAGTCGGAATGAGCAGTTCTTC
TRBV30,TRBJ2-7,NA,NA,CAWSQGAPWDEQYF,TGTGCCTGGAGTCAGGGAGCCCCATGGGACGAGCAGTACTTC
TRBV3-1/TRBV3-2,TRBJ1-1,TRBD1,NA,CASSPVVSRGRVGTEAFF,TGTGCCAGCAGCCCCGTCGTAAGCAGGGGGCGGGTAGGCACTGAAGCTTTCTTT
TRBV5-4,TRBJ2-5,TRBD2,once,CASSGGVGGRVETQYF,TGTGCCAGCAGCGGGGGGGTCGGCGGGAGGGTTGAGACCCAGTACTTC
TRBV7-2,TRBJ2-7,NA,NA,CASSLVYEQYF,TGTGCCAGCAGCTTAGTTTACGAGCAGTACTTC
TRBV6-2/TRBV6-3,TRBJ1-1,NA,NA,CASSLRRVTWAEAFF,TGTGCCAGCAGTCTTCGCAGGGTTACGTGGGCTGAAGCTTTCTTT
TRBV5-1,TRBJ2-1,TRBD2,NA,CASSFNPGGPLDEQFF,TGCGCCAGCAGCTTCAATCCGGGAGGGCCATTAGATGAGCAGTTCTTC
TRBV6-5,TRBJ1-4,TRBD1,NA,CASRLDGTGVEKLFF,TGTGCCAGCAGACTCGATGGGACAGGAGTTGAAAAACTGTTTTTT
TRBV7-9,TRBJ2-1,TRBD1,NA,CASSSLRGRGNEQFF,TGTGCCAGCAGCTCCTTGAGGGGGCGCGGGAATGAGCAGTTCTTC
TRBV4-3,TRBJ1-2,TRBD1,NA,CASSQGQGSGYTF,TGCGCCAGCAGCCAGGGACAGGGGAGTGGCTACACCTTC